This TCR beta chain stems from a study of T cell repertoires in cytomegalovirus infection. One entry per CDR3 protein, called by TCRdb with MiXCR from the reads. The data show about 440,000 distinct CDR3 sequences, with under 40% seen just once and roughly an eighth held by the top ten. Study-wide findings and caveats: HLA-C-restricted CMV-specific TCR beta clonotypes were dominant in the ex vivo response. Cumulated frequencies of public TCR beta families served to identify carriers of CMV plus the relevant HLA.

Trimming pared 2 bases from V and 4 bases from J, leaving 6 bases between. CDR1 SGHVS and CDR2 FNYEAQ come from the germline V gene. The length of the CDR3 is 13 residues. This clonotype was counted only a few times. Its target is unknown. The source material was PBMCs. This receptor was identified in a human donor in good health (CMV status not recorded). Some clones in this sample may be carry-over from other donors' samples. This chain joins TRBV7-6 and TRBJ1-5; D not certain. CDR3 in DNA: TGTGCCAGCAGCTTAACAGCGAATCAGCCCCAGCATTTT. Translating gives CASSLTANQPQHF. Based on the CDR3 plus reference TRBV7-6 and TRBJ1-5, the full variable domain is GAGVSQSPRYKVTKRGQDVALRCDPISGHVSLYWYRQALGQGPEFLTYFNYEAQQDKSGLPNDRFSAERPEGSISTLTIQRTEQRDSAMYRCASSLTANQPQHFGDGTRLSIL.